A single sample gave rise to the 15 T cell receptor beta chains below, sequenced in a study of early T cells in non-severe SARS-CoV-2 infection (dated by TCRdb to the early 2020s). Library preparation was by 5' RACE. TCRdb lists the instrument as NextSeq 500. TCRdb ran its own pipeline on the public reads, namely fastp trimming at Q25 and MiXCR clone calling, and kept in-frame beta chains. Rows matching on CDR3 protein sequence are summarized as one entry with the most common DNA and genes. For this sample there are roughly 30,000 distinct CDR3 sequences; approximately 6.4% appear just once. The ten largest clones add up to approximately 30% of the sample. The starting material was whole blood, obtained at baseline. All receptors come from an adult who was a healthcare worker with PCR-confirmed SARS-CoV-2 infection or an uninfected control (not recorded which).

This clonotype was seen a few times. The CDR3 sequence is CASSQSGAFEQYF. The CDR3 nucleotides are TGTGCCAGCAGCCAAAGCGGGGCCTTCGAGCAGTACTTC. The chain couples TRBV7-9 to TRBJ2-7; 7 nucleotides line up with TRBD2. This CDR3 is built from 13 residues. The junction had 7 bases not matched to a gene; V was cut back by 5 bases and J by 6 bases. Germline V gene data show CDR1 as SEHNR and CDR2 as FQNEAQ (reference sequence).

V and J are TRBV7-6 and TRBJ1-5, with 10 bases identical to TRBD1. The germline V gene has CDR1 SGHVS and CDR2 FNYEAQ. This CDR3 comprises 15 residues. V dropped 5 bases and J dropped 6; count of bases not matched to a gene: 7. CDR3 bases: TGTGCCAGCAGCCCTAGGACAGGGGGAGGTCAGCCCCAGCATTTT. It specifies CASSPRTGGGQPQHF.

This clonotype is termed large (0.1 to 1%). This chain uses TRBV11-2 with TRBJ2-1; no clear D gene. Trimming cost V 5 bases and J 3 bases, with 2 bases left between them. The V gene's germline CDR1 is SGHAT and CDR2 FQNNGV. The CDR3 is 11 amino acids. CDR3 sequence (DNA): TGTGCCAGCAGCCACTACAATGAGCAGTTCTTC. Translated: CASSHYNEQFF.

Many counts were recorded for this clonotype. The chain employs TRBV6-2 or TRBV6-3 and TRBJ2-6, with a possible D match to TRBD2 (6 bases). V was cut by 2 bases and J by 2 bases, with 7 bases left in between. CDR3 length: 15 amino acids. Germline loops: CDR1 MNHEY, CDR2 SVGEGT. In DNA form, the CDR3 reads TGTGCCAGCAGTTACGGCGGGGCTGGGGCCAACGTCCTGACTTTC. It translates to CASSYGGAGANVLTF.

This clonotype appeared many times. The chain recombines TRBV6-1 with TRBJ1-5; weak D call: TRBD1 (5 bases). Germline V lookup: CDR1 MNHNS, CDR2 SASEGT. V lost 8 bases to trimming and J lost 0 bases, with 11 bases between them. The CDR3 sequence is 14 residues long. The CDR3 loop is CASGGGHSNQPQHF. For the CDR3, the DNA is TGTGCCAGCGGGGGGGGTCATAGCAATCAGCCCCAGCATTTT.

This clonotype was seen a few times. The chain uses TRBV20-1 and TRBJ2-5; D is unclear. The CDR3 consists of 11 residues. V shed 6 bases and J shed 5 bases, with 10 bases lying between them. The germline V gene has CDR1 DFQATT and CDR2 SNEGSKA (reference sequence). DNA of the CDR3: TGCAGTGCCCCCTCCCCCGAGACCCAGTACTTC. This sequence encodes CSAPSPETQYF.

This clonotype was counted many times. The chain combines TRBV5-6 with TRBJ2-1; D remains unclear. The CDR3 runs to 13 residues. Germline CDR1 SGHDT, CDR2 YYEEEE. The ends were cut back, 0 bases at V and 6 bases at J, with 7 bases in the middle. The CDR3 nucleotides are TGTGCCAGCAGCTTGGGGGCGTTCAATGAGCAGTTCTTC. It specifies CASSLGAFNEQFF. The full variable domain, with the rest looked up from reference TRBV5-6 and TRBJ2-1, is DAGVTQSPTHLIKTRGQQVTLRCSPKSGHDTVSWYQQALGQGPQFIFQYYEEEERQRGNFPDRFSGHQFPNYSSELNVNALLLGDSALYLCASSLGAFNEQFFGPGTRLTVL.

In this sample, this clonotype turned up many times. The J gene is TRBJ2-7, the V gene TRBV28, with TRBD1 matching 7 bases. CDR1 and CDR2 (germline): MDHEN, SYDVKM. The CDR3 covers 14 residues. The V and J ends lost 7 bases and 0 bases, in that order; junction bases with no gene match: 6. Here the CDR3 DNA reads TGTGCCAGCATTAGACAGGGCAGCTCCTACGAGCAGTACTTC. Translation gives CASIRQGSSYEQYF.

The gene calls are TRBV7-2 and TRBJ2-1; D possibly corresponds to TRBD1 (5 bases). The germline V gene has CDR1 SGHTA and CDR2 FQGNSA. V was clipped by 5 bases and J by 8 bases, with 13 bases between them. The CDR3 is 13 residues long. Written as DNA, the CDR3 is TGTGCCAGCAGCGTGATCAGGGTCCATGAGCAGTTCTTC. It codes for CASSVIRVHEQFF.

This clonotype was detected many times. The CDR3 bases are TGTGCCAGCAGCTTAGGCGTTAGTGCGGGGGGGACAGATACGCAGTATTTT. The encoded protein is CASSLGVSAGGTDTQYF. The V call is TRBV7-2, the J call TRBJ2-3; 9 nucleotides align to TRBD2. After removal of 1 base from V and 3 bases from J, the junction contained 8 bases not matched to a gene. CDR3 length: 17 residues. CDR1 and CDR2 from the germline V gene are SGHTA and FQGNSA.

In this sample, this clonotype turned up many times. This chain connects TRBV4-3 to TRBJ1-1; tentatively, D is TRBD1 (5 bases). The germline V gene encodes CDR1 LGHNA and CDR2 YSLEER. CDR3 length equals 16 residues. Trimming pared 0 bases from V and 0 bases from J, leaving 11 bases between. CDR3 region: CASSQDWGNMNTEAFF. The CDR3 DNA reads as TGCGCCAGCAGCCAAGATTGGGGGAATATGAACACTGAAGCTTTCTTT.

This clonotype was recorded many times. CDR3 protein: CASSPAISHEQFF. The CDR3 bases are TGTGCCAGCAGTCCTGCGATAAGCCATGAGCAGTTCTTC. V usage is TRBV28 and J usage is TRBJ2-1, with D unresolved. Germline lookup yields CDR1 MDHEN and CDR2 SYDVKM. This CDR3 has 13 amino acids. V gave up 5 bases and J gave up 8 bases, with 13 bases separating them. The full variable domain, in which reference TRBV28 and TRBJ2-1 provide the parts outside the CDR3, is DVKVTQSSRYLVKRTGEKVFLECVQDMDHENMFWYRQDPGLGLRLIYFSYDVKMKEKGDIPEGYSVSREKKERFSLILESASTNQTSMYLCASSPAISHEQFFGPGTRLTVL.

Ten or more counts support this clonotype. CDR3 protein: CASSYHNRVGTEAFF. The CDR3 nucleotides read TGTGCCAGCAGTTACCATAACAGGGTCGGCACTGAAGCTTTCTTT. The V call is TRBV12-3 or TRBV12-4, the J call TRBJ1-1; the D gene is possibly TRBD1 (6 bases). Trimming stripped 4 bases from V and 4 bases from J, with 16 bases between. The CDR3 loop spans 15 amino acids.

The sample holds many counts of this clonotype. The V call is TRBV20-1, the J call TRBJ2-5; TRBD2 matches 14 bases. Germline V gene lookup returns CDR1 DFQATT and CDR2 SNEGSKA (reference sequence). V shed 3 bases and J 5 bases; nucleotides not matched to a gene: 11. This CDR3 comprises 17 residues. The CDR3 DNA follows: TGCAGTGCTAGGAGGCGAGGGACTAGCGGGAGTCGTGAGACCCAGTACTTC. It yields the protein CSARRRGTSGSRETQYF.

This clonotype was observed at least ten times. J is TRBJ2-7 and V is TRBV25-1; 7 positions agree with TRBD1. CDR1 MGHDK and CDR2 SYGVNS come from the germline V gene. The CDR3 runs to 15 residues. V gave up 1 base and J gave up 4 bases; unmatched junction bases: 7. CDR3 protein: CASSELRTGLYEQYF. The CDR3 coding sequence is TGTGCCAGCAGTGAATTGAGGACAGGTTTATACGAGCAGTACTTC.